A single sample gave rise to the 25 T cell receptor beta chains below, sequenced in a study of post-analysis software for immune sequencing data. Study-level points and caveats: The five TRBV segments detected at higher frequency in patients than in controls included TRBV5-6, TRBV5-1 and TRBV20-1.

TCR beta cDNA libraries had unique molecular identifiers. Each CDR3 protein is one row after TCRdb ran MiXCR on the PCR reads. Of about half a million distinct CDR3 sequences detected, 34% appear once; the ten largest clones hold 4.5% to 7.5%. These receptors lack a known antigen. Material: blood. The receptor source for this set is a girl aged 2-17 years with multiple sclerosis.

This clonotype was counted only a few times. V usage is TRBV7-2 and J usage is TRBJ1-1; D might be TRBD1 (6 bases). There are 15 residues in the CDR3. The germline gives CDR1 SGHTA, CDR2 FQGNSA. Trimming removed 5 bases at V and 4 bases at J, with 17 bases between. CDR3 loop: CASSLSAGASTEAFF. CDR3 sequence (DNA): TGTGCCAGCAGCCTCTCGGCAGGGGCTAGCACTGAAGCTTTCTTT.

For this clonotype: Germline and junction disagree at one end, which may indicate a read error. The V gene is TRBV6-1, the J gene TRBJ2-3, with D unclear. The V gene's germline CDR1 is MNHNS and CDR2 SASEGT. The CDR3 totals 13 residues. CDR3 nucleotide sequence: TGTGCCAGCAGTGTACGTTACACAGATACGCGGTATTTT. This encodes CASSVRYTDTRYF.

The V call is TRBV4-2, the J call TRBJ2-4; D gene unclear. The J call is doubtful: the DNA matches TRBJ2-7 better. This CDR3 is built from 15 residues. Per the germline V gene, CDR1 is LGHNA and CDR2 is YNFKEQ. The CDR3 loop is CASSQAAEADYEQYF. DNA for the CDR3: TGTGCCAGCAGCCAAGCTGCAGAGGCGGACTACGAGCAGTACTTC.

This clonotype was seen a few times. This chain joins TRBV3-1 and TRBJ1-2; 8 bases fit TRBD1. This CDR3 contains 14 residues. CDR1 LGHDT and CDR2 YNNKEL come from the germline V gene (reference sequence). V shed 6 bases, J shed 8 bases, and the junction held 11 bases outside the gene matches. The CDR3 DNA follows: TGTGCCAGCAGTCGGGGGCAGGGGGCAGAAGGCTACACCTTC. Amino acids: CASSRGQGAEGYTF. The whole variable domain, remainder taken from reference TRBV3-1 and TRBJ1-2, is DTAVSQTPKYLVTQMGNDKSIKCEQNLGHDTMYWYKQDSKKFLKIMFSYNNKELIINETVPNRFSPKSPDKAHLNLHINSLELGDSAVYFCASSRGQGAEGYTFGSGTRLTVV.

The chain uses TRBV5-1 and TRBJ1-1, with D maybe TRBD1 (5 bases). Germline CDR1 reads SGHRS; CDR2 reads YFSETQ. Trimming stripped 2 bases from V and 2 bases from J, with 10 bases between. The CDR3 runs to 14 residues. CDR3 nucleotide sequence: TGCGCCAGCAGCTTAACGGGACCCAACACTGAAGCTTTCTTT. This sequence encodes CASSLTGPNTEAFF.

The chain combines TRBV28 with TRBJ1-5; D not resolved. Germline V gives CDR1 MDHEN, CDR2 SYDVKM. V shed 8 bases and J shed 0 bases, with 26 bases lying between them. CDR3 length: 19 residues. The DNA for the CDR3 is TGTGCCAGCCCACCCACGACGGGAGCCCAGCACTATAGCAATCAGCCCCAGCATTTT. It encodes CASPPTTGAQHYSNQPQHF.

This clonotype showed up many times. This sequence joins TRBV29-1 and TRBJ2-7, with TRBD1 as a possible D gene (6 bases). Germline V gives CDR1 SQVTM, CDR2 ANQGSEA. The V gene lost 3 bases and the J gene lost 6 bases, with 15 bases spanning the gap. The CDR3 covers 13 residues. CDR3 protein: CSVERIRGGEQYF. The CDR3 DNA reads TGCAGCGTTGAGAGAATCAGGGGTGGCGAGCAGTACTTC.

V gene TRBV6-5 combines with J gene TRBJ1-2; D call uncertain. With 0 bases removed from V and 8 bases from J, the gap between germline ends came to 16 bases. Germline CDR1 reads MNHEY; CDR2 reads SVGAGI. CDR3 length equals 15 residues. CDR3 nucleotide sequence: TGTGCCAGCAGTTACTCGAAACTGTCTGCCGGCGGCTACACCTTC. Its translation is CASSYSKLSAGGYTF.

This clonotype has only a few counts. The chain carries TRBV20-1 and TRBJ2-7; D is possibly TRBD1 (6 bases). The J call may be mistaken, given a closer DNA end match to TRBJ2-5. The germline V gene has CDR1 DFQATT and CDR2 SNEGSKA (reference sequence). The CDR3 totals 15 residues. The CDR3 DNA is TGCAGTGCTCGTCAATCCGGGACATCCCGGGGGACCCAGTACTTC. It specifies CSARQSGTSRGTQYF.

Details on this clonotype: A single base separates this from a much larger clone, so it may be a read error. This chain links TRBV20-1 with TRBJ2-1; TRBD2 might be the D (6 bases). This CDR3 has 17 amino acids. Germline CDR1 DFQATT, CDR2 SNEGSKA (reference sequence). The CDR3 sequence: CSASGLNGASSYNELFF. Here the CDR3 DNA reads TGCAGTGCCAGCGGACTAAACGGCGCAAGCTCCTACAATGAGCTGTTCTTC.

This chain connects TRBV20-1 to TRBJ1-1; D is uncertain. The CDR3 is made up of 13 amino acids. The V gene's germline CDR1 is DFQATT and CDR2 SNEGSKA (reference sequence). With 3 bases removed from V and 2 bases from J, the gap between germline ends came to 10 bases. CDR3 DNA sequence: TGCAGTGCTAGTTGGGCCCGTAACACTGAAGCTTTCTTT. Encoded protein: CSASWARNTEAFF.

This sequence joins TRBV20-1 and TRBJ2-3; TRBD2 matches 13 bases. The V and J ends lost 3 bases and 0 bases, in that order; junction bases with no gene match: 3. The CDR3 covers 16 residues. Looked up from germline, CDR1 is DFQATT and CDR2 is SNEGSKA (reference sequence). The CDR3 DNA follows: TGCAGTGCTAGCCGGACTAGCGGGGGTAGCACAGATACGCAGTATTTT. Residues: CSASRTSGGSTDTQYF.

The chain carries TRBV19 and TRBJ1-5; 8 positions match TRBD1. Germline trimming cut 4 bases from V and 0 bases from J; bases unmatched to any gene: 5. Germline loops: CDR1 LNHDA, CDR2 SQIVND (reference sequence). The CDR3 contains 16 residues. The CDR3, as DNA: TGTGCCAGTAGTAAAAGGACAGGGTCTAGCAATCAGCCCCAGCATTTT. As protein: CASSKRTGSSNQPQHF.

This clonotype was counted between two and nine times. The rearrangement links TRBV15 to TRBJ1-2, with TRBD1 as a possible D gene (5 bases). Trimming shortened V by 0 bases and J by 4 bases, and 12 bases separated the two germline ends. Per the germline V gene, CDR1 is LNHNV and CDR2 is YYDKDF (reference sequence). The CDR3 contains 15 residues. CDR3 nucleotides: TGTGCCACCAGCAGAGATCGGGGGGAGGCCTATGGCTACACCTTC. Its translation: CATSRDRGEAYGYTF. Together with reference TRBV15 and TRBJ1-2, the CDR3 gives the full variable domain: DAMVIQNPRYQVTQFGKPVTLSCSQTLNHNVMYWYQQKSSQAPKLLFHYYDKDFNNEADTPDNFQSRRPNTSFCFLDIRSPGLGDTAMYLCATSRDRGEAYGYTFGSGTRLTVV.

This rearrangement joins TRBV29-1 to TRBJ2-1; weak D call: TRBD2 (5 bases). The CDR3 consists of 12 residues. Trimming left V 2 bases short and J 8 bases short, with 10 bases between. Germline assignment: CDR1 SQVTM and CDR2 ANQGSEA. CDR3 protein: CSVEKGSDEQFF. The CDR3 DNA is TGCAGCGTTGAAAAGGGTAGCGATGAGCAGTTCTTC.

The rearrangement joins TRBV28 to TRBJ1-2; TRBD1 matches at 7 bases. V gave up 3 bases and J gave up 5 bases; unmatched junction bases: 12. The CDR3 length is 16 residues. Germline assignment: CDR1 MDHEN and CDR2 SYDVKM. CDR3 loop: CASSLGLGRGVYGYTF. In DNA, the CDR3 is TGTGCCAGCAGTTTGGGTTTGGGCAGGGGGGTTTATGGCTACACCTTC.

In this sample, this clonotype turned up a few times. The J gene is TRBJ2-5, the V gene TRBV7-2; 7 bases fit TRBD1. The CDR3 consists of 16 residues. Germline V CDR1 and CDR2: SGHTA, FQGNSA. V gave up 6 bases and J gave up 4 bases; unmatched junction bases: 14. The CDR3 region has the DNA TGTGCCAGCAGTTCCGACAGGGCCTTTAACGGAGAGACCCAGTACTTC. The encoded protein is CASSSDRAFNGETQYF.

The table lists this clonotype with a few counts. The chain couples TRBV20-1 to TRBJ2-3; 8 positions match TRBD2. J lost 2 bases, V lost 3 bases, and 7 bases had no gene match. CDR1 and CDR2 (germline): DFQATT, SNEGSKA (reference sequence). The CDR3 totals 15 residues. This CDR3 is CSARQSGGLTDTQYF. The CDR3 nucleotides are TGCAGTGCTAGGCAGAGCGGGGGCCTCACAGATACGCAGTATTTT.

V and J are TRBV6-6 and TRBJ2-7; D remains ambiguous. The germline V and J ends were trimmed by 2 bases and 0 bases, with 5 bases remaining between them. CDR3 length: 13 residues. Germline CDR1 and CDR2: MNHNY and SVGAGI (reference sequence). The CDR3 bases are TGTGCCAGCAGTTACCTGTTCTCCTACGAGCAGTACTTC. Its protein product is CASSYLFSYEQYF.

The table lists this clonotype with a few counts. The chain links TRBV12-3 or TRBV12-4 to TRBJ1-2, with no clear D. This CDR3 is built from 15 residues. V shed 2 bases and J shed 2 bases, with 12 bases lying between them. The CDR3 spells CASSLYSGANYGYTF. CDR3 nucleotides: TGTGCCAGCAGTTTATACTCGGGAGCGAACTATGGCTACACCTTC.

Only a few counts were recorded for this clonotype. The chain couples TRBV7-2 to TRBJ2-7; D uncertain. The CDR3 length is 14 residues. The germline V gene has CDR1 SGHTA and CDR2 FQGNSA. V dropped 5 bases and J dropped 5 bases, with 16 bases sitting between them. The CDR3 region has the DNA TGTGCCAGCAGCCCCCCTGGAGCGCCCCACGAGCAGTACTTC. Residues: CASSPPGAPHEQYF.

The chain recombines TRBV7-8 with TRBJ1-5, with no clear D. Germline CDR1 and CDR2: SGHVS and FQNEAQ. The ends were cut back, 4 bases at V and 0 bases at J, with 10 bases in the middle. The length of the CDR3 is 15 residues. Written as DNA, the CDR3 is TGTGCCAGCAGCTCAAAGAGAGTTAGCAATCAGCCCCAGCATTTT. This encodes CASSSKRVSNQPQHF. Combining the CDR3 with reference TRBV7-8 and TRBJ1-5 gives the whole variable domain GAGVSQSPRYKVAKRGQDVALRCDPISGHVSLFWYQQALGQGPEFLTYFQNEAQLDKSGLPSDRFFAERPEGSVSTLKIQRTQQEDSAVYLCASSSKRVSNQPQHFGDGTRLSIL.

CDR3 in amino acids: CSAPDGGETQYF. Here the CDR3 DNA reads TGCAGTGCGCCGGACGGAGGAGAGACCCAGTACTTC. This rearrangement joins TRBV20-1 to TRBJ2-5, with TRBD2 as a possible D gene (5 bases). Looked up from germline, CDR1 is DFQATT and CDR2 is SNEGSKA (reference sequence). This CDR3 comprises 12 residues. V was trimmed by 6 bases and J by 4 bases, leaving 12 bases between them.

The rearrangement joins TRBV5-6 to TRBJ2-2, with 13 bases fitting TRBD2. The CDR3 is 17 residues long. CDR1 and CDR2 from the germline V gene are SGHDT and YYEEEE. J was trimmed by 3 bases and V by 4 bases; bases with no gene match: 6. The CDR3 DNA sequence: TGTGCCAGCAGCCCCGGGACTAGCGGGGTATACACCGGGGAGCTGTTTTTT. This gives the protein CASSPGTSGVYTGELFF.

The gene calls are TRBV20-1 and TRBJ1-5; D remains ambiguous. The CDR3 has 14 residues. Germline-derived CDR1 and CDR2 are DFQATT and SNEGSKA (reference sequence). The V end lost 2 bases, the J end lost 2 bases, and 10 bases lay between the germline ends. The CDR3 reads CSARRPEGNQPQHF. Written as DNA, the CDR3 is TGCAGTGCTAGAAGGCCGGAGGGCAATCAGCCCCAGCATTTT.